A selection of T cell receptor beta chains follows, all from one sample in a study of spatial heterogeneity in lung cancer. TCRdb ran MiXCR on the 5' RACE reads and lists one entry per CDR3 protein. This table has 42,000 or so distinct CDR3 sequences, 10% appearing once. The material was PBMCs, obtained at follow-up. These receptors were obtained from a female donor with early-stage non-small cell lung cancer. The CDR3 runs from the conserved cysteine through the conserved F or W. Fields, in order: D gene, clone size, J gene, V gene, CDR3 protein, CDR3 DNA. D genes are given only for firm matches. Size is omitted from some rows. Given values are once, few, many or a class for expanded clones.

D: TRBD2
size: .
J: TRBJ2-1
V: TRBV6-2/TRBV6-3
CDR3: CASSREHSGGAGNEQFF
DNA: TGTGCCAGCAGTCGCGAGCATAGCGGGGGGGCCGGGAATGAGCAGTTCTTC

D: .
size: many
J: TRBJ2-1
V: TRBV7-9
CDR3: CASSPQYNEQFF
DNA: TGTGCCAGCAGCCCTCAGTACAATGAGCAGTTCTTC

D: TRBD2
size: many
J: TRBJ2-3
V: TRBV20-1
CDR3: CSARDQASGVSPDTQYF
DNA: TGCAGTGCTAGAGATCAGGCTAGCGGGGTGAGCCCAGATACGCAGTATTTT

D: .
size: many
J: TRBJ2-5
V: TRBV5-5
CDR3: CASMIRTFQETQYF
DNA: TGTGCCAGCATGATCCGGACATTCCAAGAGACCCAGTACTTC

D: TRBD1
size: .
J: TRBJ2-1
V: TRBV10-3
CDR3: CAISEPYGQGGYNEQFF
DNA: TGTGCCATCAGTGAACCCTATGGACAGGGAGGTTACAATGAGCAGTTCTTC

D: .
size: few
J: TRBJ2-1
V: TRBV7-8
CDR3: CASSLASFRGEQFF
DNA: TGTGCCAGCAGCTTAGCCTCCTTTCGGGGTGAGCAGTTCTTC

D: .
size: few
J: TRBJ1-1
V: TRBV5-1
CDR3: CASSLGQEAFF
DNA: TGCGCCAGCAGCCTAGGACAGGAAGCTTTCTTT

D: TRBD1
size: .
J: TRBJ2-5
V: TRBV11-1
CDR3: CASPGQGFQETQYF
DNA: TGTGCCAGCCCGGGACAGGGGTTCCAAGAGACCCAGTACTTC

D: .
size: .
J: TRBJ2-5
V: TRBV14
CDR3: CASSHRPQTAETQYF
DNA: TGTGCCAGCAGCCATCGACCACAAACGGCGGAGACCCAGTACTTC

D: .
size: many
J: TRBJ2-7
V: TRBV14
CDR3: CASSPWTQTNEQYF
DNA: TGTGCCAGCAGCCCCTGGACCCAAACCAACGAGCAGTACTTC

D: .
size: .
J: TRBJ2-2
V: TRBV5-1
CDR3: CASSLAVTGNTGELFF
DNA: TGCGCCAGCAGCTTGGCTGTGACTGGGAACACCGGGGAGCTGTTTTTT

D: TRBD2
size: few
J: TRBJ2-3
V: TRBV7-9
CDR3: CASNPAGGTDTQYF
DNA: TGTGCCAGCAACCCCGCGGGGGGCACAGATACGCAGTATTTT

D: .
size: many
J: TRBJ2-7
V: TRBV10-2
CDR3: CASSGVSRGSEQYF
DNA: TGCGCCAGCAGCGGAGTTTCCCGGGGCTCCGAGCAGTACTTC

D: .
size: many
J: TRBJ1-4
V: TRBV15
CDR3: CATSRDRSQGDEKLFF
DNA: TGTGCCACCAGCAGAGATAGGAGTCAAGGGGATGAAAAACTGTTTTTT